Listed below are T cell receptor beta chains from one sample, sequenced in a study of T cells in Graves' hyperthyroidism and ophthalmopathy. TCRdb reanalysed the multiplex PCR reads using MiXCR and keeps one entry per CDR3 protein. The repertoire has about 530,000 distinct CDR3 sequences, approximately 17% of them found once; the top ten carry 17%. The sequencing input was blood. The receptors shown here come from a woman aged 18-30 years with Graves' ophthalmopathy. The CDR3 runs from the conserved cysteine through the conserved F or W. The order of the fields is V gene, J gene, CDR3 length, CDR3 protein.

TRBV20-1	TRBJ1-5	15	CSARPSVNSNQPQHF
TRBV27	TRBJ2-3	14	CASSFGQGIDTQYF
TRBV7-2	TRBJ2-3	16	CASSPRLAGHTDTQYF
TRBV28	TRBJ1-5	14	CAGSLTGGNQPQHF
TRBV28	TRBJ2-1	17	CAGSYRGSGSSYNEQLF
TRBV20-1	TRBJ2-5	13	CSARDRYQETQYF
TRBV5-1	TRBJ1-6	15	CASSLQGARDSPLHF
TRBV5-1	TRBJ2-1	11	CASSSGREQFF
TRBV10-3	TRBJ2-2	13	CAISTSDTGELFF
TRBV7-6	TRBJ2-1	15	CASSLASGSNNEQFF
TRBV11-2	TRBJ2-3	18	CATGPPGPSIPGTDTQYF
TRBV7-6	TRBJ2-5	15	CASSLDGHGGETQYF
TRBV5-6	TRBJ2-3	17	CASSLDRLAGGGDTQYF
TRBV30	TRBJ2-7	19	CAWSALITSSTSSTYEQYF
TRBV27	TRBJ2-3	17	CASSWYPASGPTDTQYF
TRBV6-1	TRBJ1-3	14	CASSDPVSGNTIYF
TRBV5-1	TRBJ1-5	14	CASSLGTGMKPQHF
TRBV6-1	TRBJ1-2	17	CASIRPGQGRGDYGYTF
TRBV12-3/TRBV12-4	TRBJ1-1	15	CASSLFGGGTTEAFF
TRBV12-3/TRBV12-4	TRBJ1-2	13	CASSRDKAYGYTF
TRBV5-5	TRBJ2-7	14	CASSLGLNTREQYF
TRBV18	TRBJ1-1	13	CASSRDRNTEAFF
TRBV28	TRBJ1-2	15	CATWGQGIRSRGYTF
TRBV12-3/TRBV12-4	TRBJ2-1	15	CASRDGGASRDEQFF
TRBV27	TRBJ1-5	16	CASRPAEEVSNQPQHF
TRBV2	TRBJ1-5	13	CASGGDGNQPQHF
TRBV25-1	TRBJ2-2	17	CASSVRDGMENTGELFF
TRBV19	TRBJ2-7	15	CASSTSGTQAYEQYF
TRBV6-1	TRBJ2-7	14	CASKPILEGYEQYF
TRBV28	TRBJ1-6	15	CASSLSSRGNSPLHF
TRBV20-1	TRBJ2-7	11	CSARESYEQYF
TRBV5-4	TRBJ1-2	16	CASSLAGTKANYGYTF
TRBV20-1	TRBJ2-7	11	CSARWAYEQYF
TRBV4-1	TRBJ2-7	15	CASSQVSLSRDEQYF
TRBV18	TRBJ2-3	14	CASSAELGTDTQYF
TRBV3-1	TRBJ2-7	19	CASSPRGASGRGSDYEQYF
TRBV19	TRBJ2-1	16	CASSRPRTGGGNEQFF
TRBV19	TRBJ1-5	16	CASSIASGASNQPQHF
TRBV29-1	TRBJ2-2	12	CSVHRNTGELFF
TRBV6-4	TRBJ2-4	13	CASSEKPEDIQYF
TRBV6-2/TRBV6-3	TRBJ1-3	13	CASSYRPGNTIYF
TRBV3-1	TRBJ1-1	13	CASSQEWNTEAFF
TRBV5-1	TRBJ2-7	17	CASSLGTGGFGNDEQYF
TRBV7-3	TRBJ1-2	13	CASSLPQGEGYTF
TRBV6-1	TRBJ1-1	13	CASSRDGTTEAFF
TRBV28	TRBJ2-3	16	CASRALAGGRTDTQYF